This T cell receptor beta chain was observed in a study of T cell responses to AZD1222 COVID-19 vaccine (dated by TCRdb to about 2021). Background on the whole study: A total of under 250 trial participants underwent TCR sequencing, of whom more than 200 had received two doses of AZD1222 and roughly 26 had received two doses of the MenACWY control vaccine. Trial participants were enrolled by age into 18-55, 56-69 and 70-plus year subgroups, with 148, 28 and 57 TCR-sequenced participants respectively.

About this clone: Its cognate antigen has yet to be identified. Base qualities are not at hand, and no much larger clone is one base apart.

What the research found in general, with its limitations: Vaccine-associated CD4 TCRs spanned the whole spike protein, with dominant responses in regions 160-218 and 743-854. Because no day 14 peak-response samples were available, repertoires were characterized only after the peak T cell response. Only 5 to 7 AZD1222 recipients were SARS-CoV-2 seropositive at baseline, limiting conclusions about previously exposed vaccinees. Most participants were white British and females outnumbered males, and the authors suggested that clonal diversity may have been underestimated. Spike-specific TCR breadth and depth rose significantly after two AZD1222 doses compared with day 0 and with MenACWY recipients. In the small 56-69-year group, the increase in depth fell short of significance, most likely because of low power. Nearly half of unique spike-specific TCRs reportedly recognized epitopes outside regions mutated in the B.1.351 and B.1.1.7 variants.

A distance of 8 bases separates the germline ends of V and J, which lose 0 bases and 5 bases respectively. Looking up the germline V gene yields CDR1 SGHTA and CDR2 FQGNSA. The CDR3 starts with the cysteine, ends with the phenylalanine, and has 14 residues. Only the CDR3 part of the read is kept: 42 bases, read in frame from the first base. The time point label, as the study defines it: about 28 days (+/-7) after the second vaccine dose. AZD1222 recipients given second doses at about 4 weeks or at about 12 weeks were pooled, since spike-specific TCR depth and breadth were not found to differ between the two schedules. Vaccinee samples were obtained from the UK trials COV001 and COV002, which included a single-blind randomized controlled phase 2/3 trial of AZD1222 (ChAdOx1 nCoV-19) in healthy adults. Trial participant PBMC samples were collected at day 0 and day 28 after the second dose for TCRbeta chain sequencing.

The CDR3 regions of human TCRbeta chains were analyzed by immunosequencing. The published analysis was carried out like this. TCRs in the repertoires were matched against a reference library of SARS-CoV-2-specific TCRs that had been generated with the MIRA antigen-specificity platform. Breadth was defined as the fraction of unique TCRs that were SARS-CoV-2-associated, and depth was defined as the fraction of total T cells that were SARS-CoV-2-associated. Using the MIRA data, every spike-specific TCR was mapped to the spike region that the TCR reacted to and assigned to either a CD4 or a CD8 class. Log10-transformed breadth and depth values were compared by one-way ANOVA with Sidak's multiple comparisons tests. Sourced from immuneACCESS, this table was stored by TCRdb with only in-frame sequences that have V and J called. A share of the clones is absent; for the studies checked, an unresolved V gene accounts for under half, and the remainder has no known explanation. V, J and clone size were drawn from that table, and D and trimming were deduced from the DNA. This sample comprises about 110,000 clones, about nine tenths of them detected only once. In total, the top ten clones hold under 9.5% of the sample.

The specimen comprised peripheral blood, sampled 28 days after the second AZD1222 dose. The chain is made from TRBV7-2 and TRBJ1-5; TRBD1 might be the D gene, on 6 matching bases. The sequence came from an adult who received the AZD1222 COVID-19 vaccine. The nucleotide sequence is given as TGTGCCAGCAGCTTAGCGGGGGGGCATCAGCCCCAGCATTTT. Translation gives CASSLAGGHQPQHF.